This T cell receptor beta chain was sequenced in a study of tissue T cells after allogeneic stem cell transplantation. Study results and limitations: Anatomically similar tissues had similar TCR repertoires within each patient.

Details on this clone: Its antigen is unknown.

Profiled with immunoSEQ multiplex PCR; TCRdb holds only in-frame clones, not every one. Of several thousand clones listed, about 50% are singletons. Material: duodenum tissue, obtained at autopsy. This clonotype originated in a female donor older than 55 with lung cancer.

CDR3 sequence: CASSAIKGETQYF. The CDR3 coding sequence is TGTGCCAGCAGTGCTATAAAGGGGGAGACCCAGTACTTC. V gene TRBV6-6 combines with J gene TRBJ2-5; D might be TRBD1 (5 bases). This CDR3 region has 13 residues. From germline, CDR1 is MNHNY and CDR2 SVGAGI (reference sequence). V was clipped by 5 bases and J by 5 bases, with 12 bases between them.